The 25 T cell receptor beta chains given below trace back to one sample, sequenced in a study of blood T cell repertoires in COVID-19. Assay: immunoSEQ multiplex PCR; the TCRdb copy retains only in-frame clones and omits some. The sample yields under 200,000 clones, about nine tenths seen once. The material sequenced was peripheral blood. The receptors here all came from a man aged 45-65 years with acute or convalescent COVID-19.

The V call is TRBV2, the J call TRBJ1-4; TRBD1 matches 7 bases. The germline V gene encodes CDR1 SNHLY and CDR2 FYNNEI. Trimming removed 4 bases from V and 7 bases from J; junction bases left unmatched: 9. The CDR3 totals 15 residues. The CDR3 DNA sequence: TGTGCCAGCAGTGCCCAACAGGGGAATCGTGAAAAACTGTTTTTT. It translates to CASSAQQGNREKLFF. The entire variable domain, with the rest obtained from reference TRBV2 and TRBJ1-4, is as follows: EPEVTQTPSHQVTQMGQEVILRCVPISNHLYFYWYRQILGQKVEFLVSFYNNEISEKSEIFDDQFSVERPDGSNFTLKIRSTKLEDSAMYFCASSAQQGNREKLFFGSGTQLSVL.

The chain joins TRBV12-5 to TRBJ2-2; 10 positions match TRBD2. Germline loops: CDR1 LGHNT, CDR2 FRNRAP. V dropped 3 bases and J dropped 9; count of bases not matched to a gene: 7. This CDR3 contains 15 residues. CDR3 bases: TGTGCTAGTGGTTTTCGGCTAGCGGGAGTTCGGGAGCTGTTTTTT. Protein product: CASGFRLAGVRELFF.

Details on this clone: Compared with germline, one end of the junction differs, possibly owing to a read error. CDR3 DNA: TGTGCCAGCAGTCCCAGGGCGGCTAACGAAAAACTGTTTTTT. This codes for CASSPRAANEKLFF. This chain connects TRBV28 to TRBJ1-4; possibly TRBD1 for D (5 bases). CDR3 length equals 14 residues. CDR1 and CDR2 (germline): MDHEN, SYDVKM. The complete variable domain, with remaining parts taken from reference TRBV28 and TRBJ1-4, reads DVKVTQSSRYLVKRTGEKVFLECVQDMDHENMFWYRQDPGLGLRLIYFSYDVKMKEKGDIPEGYSVSREKKERFSLILESASTNQTSMYLCASSPRAANEKLFFGSGTQLSVL.

The chain has TRBV28 and TRBJ1-1, with 9 bases fitting TRBD1. The germline CDR1 and CDR2 sequences are MDHEN and SYDVKM. J lost 5 bases, V lost 8 bases, and 18 bases had no gene match. This CDR3 region has 17 residues. CDR3 region: CASGTLGTGQTWTEAFF. The DNA for the CDR3 is TGTGCCAGCGGAACCCTAGGGACAGGGCAGACATGGACTGAAGCTTTCTTT.

The rearrangement joins TRBV12-5 to TRBJ2-3; TRBD1 matches at 10 bases. The CDR3 is made up of 14 amino acids. CDR1 and CDR2 from the germline V gene are LGHNT and FRNRAP. The V and J ends lost 6 bases and 6 bases, in that order; junction bases with no gene match: 6. The CDR3 is CASGLGQGRDTQYF. The CDR3 region has the DNA TGTGCTAGTGGCCTGGGACAGGGGAGGGATACGCAGTATTTT.

V and J are TRBV15 and TRBJ2-1, with TRBD2 matching over 11 bases. The CDR3 has 17 amino acids. J was trimmed by 7 bases and V by 5 bases; bases with no gene match: 13. CDR1 LNHNV and CDR2 YYDKDF come from the germline V gene (reference sequence). The CDR3 is CATSPRVLAGGSNEQFF. The CDR3 DNA reads TGTGCCACCAGCCCCAGGGTATTAGCGGGAGGGAGTAATGAGCAGTTCTTC.

The sample holds one count of this clone. J is TRBJ2-2 and V is TRBV6-2 or TRBV6-3; TRBD1 agrees at 12 bases. Germline V gene lookup returns CDR1 MNHEY and CDR2 SVGEGT. This CDR3 region has 15 residues. V lost 6 bases, J lost 6 bases, and 5 bases stayed unmatched. This CDR3 is CASSSGQGASGELFF. The CDR3 DNA reads TGTGCCAGCAGCTCGGGACAGGGGGCGTCCGGGGAGCTGTTTTTT.

The CDR3 nucleotides are TGTGCCAGCAGCTTAGACAGGGGGCGAAGGAATGAGCAGTTCTTC. It translates to CASSLDRGRRNEQFF. V is TRBV7-2 and J is TRBJ2-1; 9 positions agree with TRBD1. V shed 1 base and J 7 bases; nucleotides not matched to a gene: 5. Germline V gene lookup returns CDR1 SGHTA and CDR2 FQGNSA. The CDR3 has 15 amino acids.

This chain links TRBV7-2 with TRBJ2-5; 14 bases line up with TRBD2. Germline CDR1 is SGHTA and CDR2 is FQGNSA. This CDR3 contains 15 residues. Unmatched junction bases numbered 3, after V lost 5 bases and J lost 4 bases. The CDR3 sequence: CASSTGLAGGETQYF. The CDR3 DNA is TGTGCCAGCAGCACCGGACTAGCGGGAGGAGAGACCCAGTACTTC.

The rearrangement uses TRBV27 and TRBJ1-6; D not resolved. The CDR3 runs 14 residues. Looked up from germline, CDR1 is MNHEY and CDR2 is SMNVEV (reference sequence). The V and J ends lost 4 bases and 10 bases respectively, with 14 bases between them. The CDR3 DNA sequence: TGTGCCAGCAGTTCTTTGCACGAGGGATCACCCCTCCACTTT. Translation gives CASSSLHEGSPLHF.

V gene TRBV12-3 or TRBV12-4 combines with J gene TRBJ1-2, with D perhaps TRBD1 (6 bases). The CDR3 extends over 13 amino acids. Trimming removed 6 bases from V and 8 bases from J, with 16 bases in between. The chain's CDR3 is CASSATGPPGYTF. CDR3 nucleotides: TGTGCCAGCAGCGCTACAGGGCCCCCGGGCTACACCTTC.

The chain uses TRBV19 and TRBJ2-2; tentatively, D is TRBD1 (6 bases). The germline CDR1 and CDR2 sequences are LNHDA and SQIVND (reference sequence). The CDR3 contains 17 residues. The V and J ends lost 0 bases and 3 bases respectively, with 14 bases between them. CDR3 sequence: CASSIDREGVYTGELFF. The CDR3 coding sequence is TGTGCCAGTAGTATAGATCGTGAGGGGGTCTACACCGGGGAGCTGTTTTTT.

This chain links TRBV19 with TRBJ1-5; TRBD1 matches 9 bases. With V trimmed by 5 bases and J by 1 base, 9 bases remained unmatched. The CDR3 totals 17 residues. Germline V gene sequence: CDR1 LNHDA, CDR2 SQIVND (reference sequence). CDR3 residues: CASSPKDRGRSNQPQHF. CDR3 DNA: TGTGCCAGTAGTCCAAAGGACAGGGGTCGAAGCAATCAGCCCCAGCATTTT. Full variable domain (rest looked up from reference TRBV19 and TRBJ1-5): DGGITQSPKYLFRKEGQNVTLSCEQNLNHDAMYWYRQDPGQGLRLIYYSQIVNDFQKGDIAEGYSVSREKKESFPLTVTSAQKNPTAFYLCASSPKDRGRSNQPQHFGDGTRLSIL.

The rearrangement uses TRBV4-2 and TRBJ2-1, with 9 bases that match TRBD2. V shed 1 base, J shed 7 bases, and the junction held 5 bases outside the gene matches. There are 15 residues in the CDR3. Germline V gives CDR1 LGHNA, CDR2 YNFKEQ. CDR3 nucleotides: TGTGCCAGCAGCCAAGGCGGGGGGGCCAGTAATGAGCAGTTCTTC. This sequence encodes CASSQGGGASNEQFF.

This chain connects TRBV19 to TRBJ1-1, with TRBD1 matching 11 bases. The V gene's germline CDR1 is LNHDA and CDR2 SQIVND (reference sequence). With 5 bases clipped from V and 0 bases from J, the junction kept 8 bases outside the gene matches. This CDR3 region has 17 residues. In nucleotides, the CDR3 is TGTGCCAGTAGTGTGACCGGGACAGGGGGAATGAACACTGAAGCTTTCTTT. Its protein is CASSVTGTGGMNTEAFF.

This clone was detected only once. The chain couples TRBV19 to TRBJ1-1, with unresolved D. V was pared by 6 bases and J by 7 bases, with 12 bases between. The V gene's germline CDR1 is LNHDA and CDR2 SQIVND (reference sequence). The CDR3 has 12 amino acids. CDR3 bases: TGTGCCAGTAGCCCGACCAGCGATGAAGCTTTCTTT. Translated, it gives CASSPTSDEAFF.

This chain joins TRBV10-3 and TRBJ1-1, with 9 bases that match TRBD1. The CDR3 has 12 residues. The V and J ends lost 5 bases and 8 bases, in that order; junction bases with no gene match: 3. In germline, CDR1 is ENHRY, CDR2 SYGVKD. This CDR3 reads CAISPGQGEAFF. CDR3 bases: TGTGCCATCAGTCCCGGACAGGGGGAAGCTTTCTTT.

The chain combines TRBV5-6 with TRBJ2-5; 9 bases agree with TRBD1. Germline V gives CDR1 SGHDT, CDR2 YYEEEE. The ends lost 5 bases at V and 5 bases at J; junction bases unmatched: 7. The length of the CDR3 is 14 residues. CDR3: CASSVQGATETQYF. As DNA, the CDR3 is TGTGCCAGCAGTGTACAGGGGGCTACGGAGACCCAGTACTTC.

This sequence joins TRBV5-1 and TRBJ2-7; 10 bases agree with TRBD1. Germline loops: CDR1 SGHRS, CDR2 YFSETQ. After removal of 1 base from V and 4 bases from J, the junction contained 11 bases not matched to a gene. CDR3 length: 17 residues. CDR3 nucleotide sequence: TGCGCCAGCAGCTTGTGGTCCGGGACAGGGGTTTCGTACGAGCAGTACTTC. Translating gives CASSLWSGTGVSYEQYF.

The rearrangement joins TRBV7-2 to TRBJ2-5; D might be TRBD1 (8 bases). The CDR3 loop spans 14 amino acids. Trimming stripped 5 bases from V and 5 bases from J, with 15 bases between. Germline V gene lookup returns CDR1 SGHTA and CDR2 FQGNSA. In nucleotides, the CDR3 is TGTGCCAGCAGCGTACAGGGGGGGGCGGAGACCCAGTACTTC. Translation: CASSVQGGAETQYF.

CDR3 region: CASSRPGQGYNEQFF. The CDR3 DNA is TGTGCCAGCAGTAGACCGGGACAGGGATACAATGAGCAGTTCTTC. V and J are TRBV6-5 and TRBJ2-1; 9 nucleotides match TRBD1. Germline V lookup: CDR1 MNHEY, CDR2 SVGAGI. CDR3 length: 15 amino acids. V shed 5 bases, J shed 4 bases, and the junction held 6 bases outside the gene matches.

The chain couples TRBV18 to TRBJ2-3; maybe TRBD2 (5 bases). Germline V CDR1 and CDR2: KGHSH, LQKENI. This CDR3 region has 16 residues. Between the trimmed V and J ends, which lost 3 bases and 2 bases, there was a span of 15 bases. The CDR3 loop reads CASSPGSGGVTDTQYF. The CDR3 nucleotides are TGTGCCAGCTCACCCGGTTCCGGAGGAGTCACAGATACGCAGTATTTT.

CDR3 nucleotides: TGTGCCAGCAGTTACTCGCGAATTCCTGGGAACACTGAAGCTTTCTTT. It encodes CASSYSRIPGNTEAFF. This sequence joins TRBV6-5 and TRBJ1-1; no definite D call. The CDR3 sequence is 16 residues long. Trimming cost V 0 bases and J 1 base, with 12 bases left between them. Looked up from germline, CDR1 is MNHEY and CDR2 is SVGAGI.

This clone has just one count. The chain couples TRBV2 to TRBJ1-4; D unresolved. Germline V gene data show CDR1 as SNHLY and CDR2 as FYNNEI. The V gene lost 3 bases and the J gene lost 4 bases, with 15 bases spanning the gap. There are 16 residues in the CDR3. This CDR3 reads CASSDGLRQRNEKLFF. CDR3 nucleotides: TGTGCCAGCAGTGATGGTCTAAGGCAGCGTAATGAAAAACTGTTTTTT.

The gene calls are TRBV7-9 and TRBJ2-5; 8 bases map to TRBD1. Trimming removed 5 bases from V and 5 bases from J; junction bases left unmatched: 4. CDR3 length: 13 residues. CDR1 is SEHNR and CDR2 is FQNEAQ in the germline V gene (reference sequence). This chain's CDR3 is CASSDRGGETQYF. Here the CDR3 DNA reads TGTGCCAGCAGCGACAGGGGCGGGGAGACCCAGTACTTC. Filled out from reference TRBV7-9 and TRBJ2-5, the complete variable domain reads DTGVSQNPRHKITKRGQNVTFRCDPISEHNRLYWYRQTLGQGPEFLTYFQNEAQLEKSRLLSDRFSAERPKGSFSTLEIQRTEQGDSAMYLCASSDRGGETQYFGPGTRLLVL.